This TCR beta chain is drawn from a study of chemoradiotherapy in HPV16-positive cancers. The overall study: Functional T-cell assays on a couple of HPV16-positive patients' cells defined candidate HPV-specific clones and common TCR motifs.

With regard to this clone: Its matching antigen is unknown.

Clones were read by immunoSEQ multiplex PCR, and TCRdb kept only the in-frame ones, dropping some. The sample has 7,500 to 10,000 clones; about 68% are singletons. V was cut by 7 bases and J by 6 bases, with 12 bases left in between. The CDR3 loop spans 12 amino acids. Germline values: CDR1 SEHNR, CDR2 FQNEAQ (reference sequence). Study-wide results and limits: During treatment, candidate HPV-specific clones and E7-related motifs expanded in tumor. The functional HPV-specific definition rests on just a couple of HPV16-positive patients. HPV-responsive T-cell expansion during chemoradiotherapy was linked to improved recurrence-free survival in HPV16-positive patients.

The gene calls are TRBV7-9 and TRBJ1-1; no firm D call. Sequencing used tumor tissue, obtained from a patient who underwent chemoradiotherapy. This clonotype was obtained from a human donor with HPV-associated anogenital cancer. The DNA of the CDR3 is TGTGCCAGCATCACTAACAGTGCTGAAGCTTTCTTT. Protein: CASITNSAEAFF.